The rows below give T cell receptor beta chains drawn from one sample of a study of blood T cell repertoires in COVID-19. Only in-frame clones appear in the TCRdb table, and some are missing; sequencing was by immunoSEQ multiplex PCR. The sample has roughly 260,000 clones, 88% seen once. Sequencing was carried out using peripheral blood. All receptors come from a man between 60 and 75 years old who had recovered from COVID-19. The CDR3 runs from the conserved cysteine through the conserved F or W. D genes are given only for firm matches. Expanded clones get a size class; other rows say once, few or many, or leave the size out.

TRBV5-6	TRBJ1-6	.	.	TGTGCCAGCAGCCCGGGCTCCTATAATTCACCCCTCCACTTT	CASSPGSYNSPLHF
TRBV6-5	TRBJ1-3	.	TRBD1	TGTGCCAGCAGGAAACAGGGGGCACCTGGAAACACCATATATTTT	CASRKQGAPGNTIYF
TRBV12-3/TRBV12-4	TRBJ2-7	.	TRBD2	TGTGCCAGCAGTCGTGGCGGGGGGGTCGAGCAGTACTTC	CASSRGGGVEQYF
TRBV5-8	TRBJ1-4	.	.	TGTGCCAGCAGCTTGGGCGGACTTGCAACTAATGAAAAACTGTTTTTT	CASSLGGLATNEKLFF
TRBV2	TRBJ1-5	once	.	TGTGCCAGCAGTGAAGAAACCCCAGGGTTTAGCAATCAGCCCCAGCATTTT	CASSEETPGFSNQPQHF
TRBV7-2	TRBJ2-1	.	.	TGTGCCAGCTTCCCCTCGGGGGATGAGCAGTTCTTC	CASFPSGDEQFF
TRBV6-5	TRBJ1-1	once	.	TGTGCCAGCCCTAAAGCGGGATTGGGCACTGAAGCTTTCTTT	CASPKAGLGTEAFF
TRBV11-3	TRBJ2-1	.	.	TGTGCCAGCAGCACGACAGGTTTTAGTGAGCAGTTCTTC	CASSTTGFSEQFF
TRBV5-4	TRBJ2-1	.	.	TGTGCCAGCAGCTCGAGGACAGACAATGAGCAGTTCTTC	CASSSRTDNEQFF
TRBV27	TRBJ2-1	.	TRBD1	TGTGCCAGCAGTGGGCTGAGCCGGACAGGGGTGCCGTCCTCCTACAATGAGCAGTTCTTC	CASSGLSRTGVPSSYNEQFF
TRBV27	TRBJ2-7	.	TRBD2	TGTGCCAGCAGTCTAGCGGGGGGGCAATACGAGCAGTACTTC	CASSLAGGQYEQYF
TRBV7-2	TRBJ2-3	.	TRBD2	TGTGCCAGCAGCCGGGGGGGAATCACAGATACGCAGTATTTT	CASSRGGITDTQYF
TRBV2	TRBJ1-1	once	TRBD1	TGTGCCAGCAGGCCGGGACAGGGGAACACTGAAGCTTTCTTT	CASRPGQGNTEAFF
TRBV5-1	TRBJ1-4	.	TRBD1	TGCGCCAGCAGCTTATTCAGGGGGAGCGAAAAACTGTTTTTT	CASSLFRGSEKLFF
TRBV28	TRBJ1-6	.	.	TGTGCCAGCAGGCTAACGGGGGGCGCGCCCTATAATTCACCCCTCCACTTT	CASRLTGGAPYNSPLHF
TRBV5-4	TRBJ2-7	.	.	TGTGCCAGCAGCTTGGTGGGGAGAGAGACTCTCGGGTACGAGCAGTACTTC	CASSLVGRETLGYEQYF
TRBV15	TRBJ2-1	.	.	TGTGCCACCAGCAGAGATGGGAGAGATGACAATGAGCAGTTCTTC	CATSRDGRDDNEQFF
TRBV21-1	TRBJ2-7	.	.	TGTGCCAGCAGCAGAAACTTACCGACAGGAACCTACGAGCAGTACTTC	CASSRNLPTGTYEQYF
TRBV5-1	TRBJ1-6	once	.	TGCGCCACTTCGGTAGGGGATAATTCACCCCTCCACTTT	CATSVGDNSPLHF
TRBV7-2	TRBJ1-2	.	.	TGTGCCAGCAGCCCCGGGGCGGGATATAACTATGGCTACACCTTC	CASSPGAGYNYGYTF
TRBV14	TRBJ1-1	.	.	TGTGCCAGCAGTCAAATCACAGGGCTGAACACTGAAGCTTTCTTT	CASSQITGLNTEAFF